These 16 T cell receptor beta chains originate from one sample sequenced in a study of radiotherapy plus CTLA-4 blockade in lung cancer. Assay: immunoSEQ multiplex PCR; the TCRdb copy retains only in-frame clones and omits some. The data show fewer than 140,000 clones, with approximately 81% seen just once and 2.4% held by the top ten. The sample here was peripheral blood, taken from a patient treated with radiotherapy plus ipilimumab. The source of these receptors is a human donor with non-small cell lung cancer that progressed on radiotherapy plus ipilimumab. Some clones in this sample may be carry-over from other donors' samples.

The rearrangement uses TRBV5-4 and TRBJ1-2; TRBD1 matches at 11 bases. Germline values: CDR1 SGHNT, CDR2 YYREEE (reference sequence). The CDR3 loop spans 13 amino acids. V was pared by 4 bases and J by 6 bases, with 2 bases of the junction left unmatched. CDR3 region: CASSRDRGNGYTF. Here the CDR3 DNA reads TGTGCCAGCAGCCGGGACAGGGGGAATGGCTACACCTTC. Full variable domain (missing parts from reference TRBV5-4 and TRBJ1-2): ETGVTQSPTHLIKTRGQQVTLRCSSQSGHNTVSWYQQALGQGPQFIFQYYREEENGRGNFPPRFSGLQFPNYSSELNVNALELDDSALYLCASSRDRGNGYTFGSGTRLTVV.

The table lists this clone with a few counts. The chain couples TRBV7-8 to TRBJ1-2; TRBD1 might be the D (6 bases). The germline V gene encodes CDR1 SGHVS and CDR2 FQNEAQ. V was shortened by 2 bases and J by 3 bases, with 7 bases between the two germline ends. The CDR3 is 13 residues long. The CDR3 DNA reads as TGTGCCAGCAGCTTATACAGGGACTATGGCTACACCTTC. Translation: CASSLYRDYGYTF.

The chain employs TRBV28 and TRBJ1-2, with D possibly TRBD1 on 6 matching bases. CDR1 and CDR2 (germline): MDHEN, SYDVKM. V shed 5 bases and J shed 6 bases, with 16 bases lying between them. The CDR3 loop spans 14 amino acids. As DNA, the CDR3 is TGTGCCAGCAGTCCCTATGGGGGGGCTAATGGCTACACCTTC. Translation: CASSPYGGANGYTF.

The gene calls are TRBV20-1 and TRBJ2-7; D ambiguous. The CDR3 length is 11 residues. The V and J ends lost 5 bases and 8 bases respectively, with 13 bases between them. Per germline, CDR1 DFQATT and CDR2 SNEGSKA (reference sequence). The CDR3 DNA reads TGCAGTGCTCAGACCGGACCCCAGCAGTACTTC. Amino acid sequence: CSAQTGPQQYF.

CDR3 bases: TGTGCCAGCAGTACGACAGGTCAGCCCCAGCATTTT. Its protein is CASSTTGQPQHF. The chain has TRBV28 and TRBJ1-5, with a tentative D call TRBD1 (6 bases). The CDR3 length is 12 residues. V was cut by 5 bases and J by 6 bases, with 8 bases left in between. Germline-derived CDR1 and CDR2 are MDHEN and SYDVKM.

CDR3 loop: CASRVSGANVLTF. The CDR3 DNA follows: TGCGCCAGCAGGGTTTCTGGGGCCAACGTCCTGACTTTC. V gene TRBV4-1 combines with J gene TRBJ2-6; no definite D call. The CDR3 is 13 amino acids. V dropped 6 bases and J dropped 1 base, with 4 bases sitting between them. Germline assignment: CDR1 MGHRA and CDR2 YSYEKL.

This rearrangement joins TRBV9 to TRBJ2-7; D is perhaps TRBD1 or TRBD2 (5 bases each). This CDR3 comprises 12 residues. CDR1 SGDLS and CDR2 YYNGEE come from the germline V gene. V lost 10 bases and J 3 bases, leaving 14 bases between the germline ends. The CDR3 DNA is TGTGCCTGGGGGAAAGGGAACTACGAGCAGTACTTC. Residues: CAWGKGNYEQYF.

The chain has TRBV11-2 and TRBJ2-7; possibly TRBD2 for D (5 bases). Germline V gene sequence: CDR1 SGHAT, CDR2 FQNNGV. The CDR3 extends over 15 amino acids. With 5 bases removed from V and 0 bases from J, the gap between germline ends came to 14 bases. The CDR3 spells CASSLPTGFSYEQYF. In nucleotides, the CDR3 is TGTGCCAGCAGCCTCCCCACGGGGTTCTCCTACGAGCAGTACTTC.

The chain joins TRBV5-6 to TRBJ1-3; TRBD1 matches 10 bases. V lost 2 bases to trimming and J lost 0 bases; unmatched junction nucleotides: 5. Germline CDR1 reads SGHDT; CDR2 reads YYEEEE. This CDR3 region has 17 residues. The CDR3 DNA is TGTGCCAGCAGCTTTCGACAGGGGGCCCTCTCTGGAAACACCATATATTTT. Its protein product is CASSFRQGALSGNTIYF.

The rearrangement uses TRBV5-1 and TRBJ2-5; D gene uncertain. V dropped 1 base and J dropped 5 bases, with 15 bases sitting between them. Germline V gene sequence: CDR1 SGHRS, CDR2 YFSETQ. There are 15 residues in the CDR3. The CDR3 spells CASSLFLTTAETQYF. The CDR3 DNA reads as TGCGCCAGCAGCTTGTTCCTGACAACCGCCGAGACCCAGTACTTC. Complete variable domain (other parts from reference TRBV5-1 and TRBJ2-5): KAGVTQTPRYLIKTRGQQVTLSCSPISGHRSVSWYQQTPGQGLQFLFEYFSETQRNKGNFPGRFSGRQFSNSRSEMNVSTLELGDSALYLCASSLFLTTAETQYFGPGTRLLVL.

This chain links TRBV18 with TRBJ1-5; D is unclear. CDR1 and CDR2 from the germline V gene are KGHSH and LQKENI. V was shortened by 3 bases and J by 2 bases, with 11 bases between the two germline ends. This CDR3 is 15 amino acids long. The CDR3 coding sequence is TGTGCCAGCTCACCCCAGGAGGGAGGCAATCAGCCCCAGCATTTT. Translating gives CASSPQEGGNQPQHF.

The chain has TRBV19 and TRBJ2-5; TRBD1 might be the D (5 bases). CDR1 is LNHDA and CDR2 is SQIVND in the germline V gene (reference sequence). CDR3 length: 14 amino acids. V gave up 4 bases and J gave up 0 bases, with 9 bases separating them. CDR3 sequence reads: CASSRRQHQETQYF. DNA for the CDR3: TGTGCCAGTAGTAGGCGACAGCACCAAGAGACCCAGTACTTC.

A word on this clone: The sample has other DNA sequences that encode this CDR3 too. The chain uses TRBV9 and TRBJ1-2, with D possibly matching TRBD1 (6 bases). Germline values: CDR1 SGDLS, CDR2 YYNGEE. The CDR3 has 15 residues. V lost 0 bases and J lost 5, with 14 bases in between. CDR3 in amino acids: CASSVDTGLGYGYTF. The CDR3 DNA reads TGTGCCAGCAGCGTAGATACAGGGTTGGGATATGGCTACACCTTC. Looking up the rest from reference TRBV9 and TRBJ1-2 gives the full variable domain: DSGVTQTPKHLITATGQRVTLRCSPRSGDLSVYWYQQSLDQGLQFLIQYYNGEERAKGNILERFSAQQFPDLHSELNLSSLELGDSALYFCASSVDTGLGYGYTFGSGTRLTVV.

The chain recombines TRBV11-2 with TRBJ2-1, with D perhaps TRBD1 (6 bases). CDR3 length equals 13 residues. Trimming shortened V by 0 bases and J by 8 bases, and 8 bases separated the two germline ends. Germline CDR1 is SGHAT and CDR2 is FQNNGV. In DNA, the CDR3 is TGTGCCAGCAGCTTAGACAGGGGCCATGAGCAGTTCTTC. It yields the protein CASSLDRGHEQFF.

The chain recombines TRBV5-1 with TRBJ2-7; 7 bases are shared with TRBD1. Germline V gene sequence: CDR1 SGHRS, CDR2 YFSETQ. This CDR3 spans 16 amino acids. The trim removed 1 base at V and 3 bases at J, leaving 10 bases unmatched. As DNA, the CDR3 is TGCGCCAGCAGCTTGCAGGCAGGGGGAATTTTCTACGAGCAGTACTTC. This gives the protein CASSLQAGGIFYEQYF.

This chain joins TRBV14 and TRBJ1-6; D not resolved. The CDR3 sequence is 12 residues long. The V end lost 4 bases, the J end lost 7 bases, and 5 bases lay between the germline ends. Looked up from germline, CDR1 is SGHDN and CDR2 is FVKESK. CDR3 region: CASSPRNSPLHF. CDR3 coding DNA: TGTGCCAGCAGCCCCAGGAATTCACCCCTCCACTTT.